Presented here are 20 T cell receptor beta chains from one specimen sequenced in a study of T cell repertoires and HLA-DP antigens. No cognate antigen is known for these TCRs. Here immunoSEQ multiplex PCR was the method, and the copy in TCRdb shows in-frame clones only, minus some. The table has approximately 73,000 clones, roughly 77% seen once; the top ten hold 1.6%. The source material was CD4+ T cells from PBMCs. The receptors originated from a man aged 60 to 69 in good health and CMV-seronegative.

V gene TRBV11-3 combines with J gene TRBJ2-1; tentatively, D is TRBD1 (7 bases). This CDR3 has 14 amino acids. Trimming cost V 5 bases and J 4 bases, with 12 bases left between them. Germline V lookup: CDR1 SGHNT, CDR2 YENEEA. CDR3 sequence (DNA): TGTGCCAGCAGCCCTGCGGGACAGTACAATGAGCAGTTCTTC. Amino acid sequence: CASSPAGQYNEQFF.

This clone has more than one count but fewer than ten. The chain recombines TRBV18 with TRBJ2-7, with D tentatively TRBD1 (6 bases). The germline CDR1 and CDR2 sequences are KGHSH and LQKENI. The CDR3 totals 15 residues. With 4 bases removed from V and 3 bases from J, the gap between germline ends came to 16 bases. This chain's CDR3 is CASSRDQGKNYEQYF. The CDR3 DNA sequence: TGTGCCAGCTCACGGGATCAGGGGAAGAACTACGAGCAGTACTTC.

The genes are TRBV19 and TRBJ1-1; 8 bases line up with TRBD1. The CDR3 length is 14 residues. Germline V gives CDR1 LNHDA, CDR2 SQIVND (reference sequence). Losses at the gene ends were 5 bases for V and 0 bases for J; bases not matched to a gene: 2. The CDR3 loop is CASSSDRVNTEAFF. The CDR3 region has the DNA TGTGCCAGTAGTTCGGACAGGGTGAACACTGAAGCTTTCTTT. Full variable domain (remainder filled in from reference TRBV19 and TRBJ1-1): DGGITQSPKYLFRKEGQNVTLSCEQNLNHDAMYWYRQDPGQGLRLIYYSQIVNDFQKGDIAEGYSVSREKKESFPLTVTSAQKNPTAFYLCASSSDRVNTEAFFGQGTRLTVV.

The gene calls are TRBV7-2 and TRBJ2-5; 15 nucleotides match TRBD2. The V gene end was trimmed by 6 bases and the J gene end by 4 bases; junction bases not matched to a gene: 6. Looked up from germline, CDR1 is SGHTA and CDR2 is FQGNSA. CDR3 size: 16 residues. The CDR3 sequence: CASSAGLAGGRETQYF. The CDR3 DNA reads TGTGCCAGCAGTGCTGGACTAGCGGGGGGGCGAGAGACCCAGTACTTC.

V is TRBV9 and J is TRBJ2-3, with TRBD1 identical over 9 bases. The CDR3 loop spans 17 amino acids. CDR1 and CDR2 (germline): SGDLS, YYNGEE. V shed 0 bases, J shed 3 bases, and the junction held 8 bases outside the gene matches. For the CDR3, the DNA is TGTGCCAGCAGCGTAGCTACGGGGACAGGGACAACAGATACGCAGTATTTT. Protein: CASSVATGTGTTDTQYF.

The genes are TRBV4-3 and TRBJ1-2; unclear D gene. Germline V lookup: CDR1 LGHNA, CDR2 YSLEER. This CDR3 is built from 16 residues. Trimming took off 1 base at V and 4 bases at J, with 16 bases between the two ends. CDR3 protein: CASSQAPRAASYGYTF. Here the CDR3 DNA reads TGCGCCAGCAGCCAAGCGCCCCGGGCAGCCAGCTATGGCTACACCTTC.

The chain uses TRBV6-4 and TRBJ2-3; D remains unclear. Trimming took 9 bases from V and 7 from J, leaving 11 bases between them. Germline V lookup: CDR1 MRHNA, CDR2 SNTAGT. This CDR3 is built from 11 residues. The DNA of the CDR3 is TGTGCCAGACTAAGGAAACATACGCAGTATTTT. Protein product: CARLRKHTQYF.

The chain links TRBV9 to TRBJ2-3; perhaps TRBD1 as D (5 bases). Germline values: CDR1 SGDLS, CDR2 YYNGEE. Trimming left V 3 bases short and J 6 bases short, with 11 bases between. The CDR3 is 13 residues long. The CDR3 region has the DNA TGTGCCAGCAGCGCCTCCGGACACGATACGCAGTATTTT. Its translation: CASSASGHDTQYF.

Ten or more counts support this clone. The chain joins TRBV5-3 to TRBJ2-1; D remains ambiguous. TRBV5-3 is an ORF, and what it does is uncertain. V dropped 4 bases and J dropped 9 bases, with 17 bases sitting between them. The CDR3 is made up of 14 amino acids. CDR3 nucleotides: TGTGCCAGAAGCCCCCAAACCAGACCTAGTGAGCAGTTCTTC. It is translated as CARSPQTRPSEQFF.

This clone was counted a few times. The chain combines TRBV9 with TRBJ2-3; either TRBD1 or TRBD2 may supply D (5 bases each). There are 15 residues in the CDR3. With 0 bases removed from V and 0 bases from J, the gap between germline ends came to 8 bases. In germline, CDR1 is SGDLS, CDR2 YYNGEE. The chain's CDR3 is CASSVGGGSTDTQYF. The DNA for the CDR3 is TGTGCCAGCAGCGTAGGGGGCGGGAGCACAGATACGCAGTATTTT.

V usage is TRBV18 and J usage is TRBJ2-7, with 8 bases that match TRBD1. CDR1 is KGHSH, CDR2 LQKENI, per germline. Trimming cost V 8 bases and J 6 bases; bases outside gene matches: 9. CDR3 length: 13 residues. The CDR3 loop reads CASAQDRASEQYV. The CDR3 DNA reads TGTGCCAGCGCCCAGGACAGGGCTAGCGAGCAGTACGTC.

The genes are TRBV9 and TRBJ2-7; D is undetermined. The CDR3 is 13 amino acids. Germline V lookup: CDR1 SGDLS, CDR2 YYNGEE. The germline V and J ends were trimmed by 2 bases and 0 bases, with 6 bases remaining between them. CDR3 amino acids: CASSVFLSYEQYF. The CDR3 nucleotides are TGTGCCAGCAGCGTCTTCCTCTCCTACGAGCAGTACTTC.

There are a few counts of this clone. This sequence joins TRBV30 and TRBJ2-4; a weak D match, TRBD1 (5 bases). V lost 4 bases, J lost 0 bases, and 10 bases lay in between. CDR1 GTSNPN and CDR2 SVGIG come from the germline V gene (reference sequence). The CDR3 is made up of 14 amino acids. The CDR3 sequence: CAWKGQIAKNIQYF. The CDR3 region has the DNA TGTGCCTGGAAGGGGCAAATAGCCAAAAACATTCAGTACTTC.

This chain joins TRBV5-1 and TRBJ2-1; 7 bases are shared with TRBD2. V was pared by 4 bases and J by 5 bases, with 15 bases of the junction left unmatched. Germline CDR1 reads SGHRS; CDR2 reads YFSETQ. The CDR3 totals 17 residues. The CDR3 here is CASSPLVSGGLNNEQFF. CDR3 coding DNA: TGCGCCAGCAGCCCGCTAGTGTCCGGGGGACTAAACAATGAGCAGTTCTTC.

CDR3 region: CASSTTGTEIDTQYF. The CDR3 DNA follows: TGTGCCAGTAGTACCACCGGGACAGAGATAGATACGCAGTATTTT. V gene TRBV19 combines with J gene TRBJ2-3; 7 bases align to TRBD1. V gave up 4 bases and J gave up 5 bases; unmatched junction bases: 9. CDR1 and CDR2 from the germline V gene are LNHDA and SQIVND (reference sequence). The CDR3 spans 15 residues. The full variable domain, in which reference TRBV19 and TRBJ2-3 provide the parts outside the CDR3, is DGGITQSPKYLFRKEGQNVTLSCEQNLNHDAMYWYRQDPGQGLRLIYYSQIVNDFQKGDIAEGYSVSREKKESFPLTVTSAQKNPTAFYLCASSTTGTEIDTQYFGPGTRLTVL.

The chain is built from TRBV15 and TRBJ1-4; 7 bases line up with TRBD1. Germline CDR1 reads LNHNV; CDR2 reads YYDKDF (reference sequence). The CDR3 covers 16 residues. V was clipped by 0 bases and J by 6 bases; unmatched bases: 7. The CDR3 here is CATSRDSAGGDEKLFF. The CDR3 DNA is TGTGCCACCAGCAGAGATAGCGCAGGGGGGGATGAAAAACTGTTTTTT.

The CDR3 loop reads CASRPLGQGNEKLFF. The CDR3 DNA is TGTGCCAGCAGACCTCTGGGACAGGGAAATGAAAAACTGTTTTTT. The chain combines TRBV27 with TRBJ1-4; 9 bases map to TRBD1. Germline V gene sequence: CDR1 MNHEY, CDR2 SMNVEV (reference sequence). The length of the CDR3 is 15 residues. With V trimmed by 6 bases and J by 5 bases, 7 bases remained unmatched.

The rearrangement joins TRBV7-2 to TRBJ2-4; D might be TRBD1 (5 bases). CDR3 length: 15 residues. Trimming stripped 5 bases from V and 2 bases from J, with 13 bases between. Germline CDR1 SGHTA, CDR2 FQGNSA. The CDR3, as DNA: TGTGCCAGCAGCCCTCCTACAGGTCCCAAAAACATTCAGTACTTC. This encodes CASSPPTGPKNIQYF.

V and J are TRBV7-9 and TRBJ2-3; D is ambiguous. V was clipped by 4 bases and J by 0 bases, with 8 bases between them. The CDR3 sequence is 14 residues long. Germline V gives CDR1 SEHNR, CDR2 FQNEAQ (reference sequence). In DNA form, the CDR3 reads TGTGCCAGCAGCTCCAGCGCTAGCACAGATACGCAGTATTTT. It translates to CASSSSASTDTQYF. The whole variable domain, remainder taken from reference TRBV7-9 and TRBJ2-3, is DTGVSQNPRHKITKRGQNVTFRCDPISEHNRLYWYRQTLGQGPEFLTYFQNEAQLEKSRLLSDRFSAERPKGSFSTLEIQRTEQGDSAMYLCASSSSASTDTQYFGPGTRLTVL.

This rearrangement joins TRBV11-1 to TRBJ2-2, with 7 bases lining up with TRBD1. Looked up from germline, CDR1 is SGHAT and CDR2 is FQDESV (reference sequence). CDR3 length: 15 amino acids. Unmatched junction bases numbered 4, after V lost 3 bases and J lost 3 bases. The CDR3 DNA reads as TGTGCCAGCAGCTTTAACAGGGGTGACACCGGGGAGCTGTTTTTT. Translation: CASSFNRGDTGELFF.